The clone carrying this TCR beta chain showed up many times. As yet, its antigen is unknown. Trimming left V 2 bases short and J 0 bases short, with 13 bases between. CDR3 length: 16 amino acids. CDR1 is MGHDK and CDR2 is SYGVNS in the germline V gene. This sample is drawn from a study of T cells after yellow fever vaccination. Broader study findings: Weaker in magnitude, the secondary response showed a faster peak on day 5 versus 15.

Generation of TCR cDNA used 5'RACE template switching (which added a universal primer site and UMIs). TCRdb recomputed calls from the 5' RACE reads with MiXCR, one row per CDR3 protein. This sample has some 300,000 distinct CDR3 sequences, with 3.6% found just once. This sequence originates from a man aged 18 to 29 who received the YFV17D yellow fever vaccine. The rearrangement links TRBV25-1 to TRBJ1-2; D might be TRBD1 (6 bases). The source was PBMCs, collected on the day of the yellow fever booster vaccination. Here the CDR3 reads CASSEETGGPNYGYTF. Here the CDR3 DNA reads TGTGCCAGCAGTGAAGAGACCGGGGGCCCTAACTATGGCTACACCTTC.